This T cell receptor beta chain emerged from a study of circulating and synovial CD4+ cells in juvenile arthritis. Regarding the study as a whole: Circulating pathogenic-like lymphocytes shared a substantially higher fraction of CDR3 sequences with synovium than bulk blood.

The CDR3 is 15 residues long. Looked up from germline, CDR1 is MRHNA and CDR2 is SNTAGT. Trimming removed 2 bases at V and 8 bases at J, with 16 bases between. TCRdb's copy holds only in-frame clones and misses some; the assay was immunoSEQ multiplex PCR. Here the sample spans tens of thousands of clones, roughly 94% being singletons. Worth noting for this clone: What it binds is not known.

Sequenced input: CD4+ T cells from blood. The chain combines TRBV6-4 with TRBJ2-1; TRBD2 might be the D (6 bases). The TCR was taken from a human donor with juvenile idiopathic arthritis. CDR3 sequence reads: CASSDGILARDEQFF. In DNA form, the CDR3 reads TGTGCCAGCAGTGACGGTATACTAGCTAGGGATGAGCAGTTCTTC.